This T cell receptor beta chain was obtained from a study of cytomegalovirus exposure and HLA in healthy donors (TCRdb year 2017). For the study in its entirety: In an earlier analysis of under 600 of the donors, under 300 Gb of sequence data and roughly 100 million unique TCR beta sequences from 150 million to 200 million T cells were reported. The T cell repertoires of 666 subjects were profiled by immunosequencing and related to cytomegalovirus serostatus. Every discovery cohort repertoire had been produced on one sequencing platform. Donor age, sex, ethnicity and CMV serostatus were compiled together with the repertoire data. Of the approximately 400 genotyped donors, roughly 85% fell in the genetic ancestry cluster associated with self-reported Caucasian donors. Rather than drawing on any new phenotypic data, the later analysis identified candidate immune exposures from TCR beta sequences and the way those sequences occurred across donors. A later genetic analysis used genome-wide SNP genotypes for about three fifths of the 666 donors, treating that subset as a discovery cohort. Because of strong linkage in the cohort, four to six DR-DQ haplotypes were treated as single units for association and clustering. Both class I and class II loci were covered by HLA typing, at four-digit resolution. To predict cytomegalovirus infection status, the study combined high-throughput TCR immunosequencing, statistical association of individual TCRs with disease status, and machine learning. The aim of the study was to test whether cataloging public T cell receptors could identify signatures of past pathogen exposure. To study patterns of TCR occurrence, a later analysis re-analyzed previously published TCR beta repertoires from 500 to 850 donors and added high-resolution HLA genotyping. On average, roughly 200,000 unique TCR beta nucleotide sequences were sequenced per donor among about 400 genotyped donors of the cohort, with roughly 18% of those sequences being non-productive. Besides the first cohort of roughly 700 subjects, a separate validation cohort made up of over 95 different subjects was used. The number of donors typed differed by locus, with about 629-630 for A, B, C, DRB1 and DQB1, roughly 520 for DQA1, 600 to 610 for DPA1, and around 450 for DPB1. An earlier analysis of around 640 of the donors used high-throughput TCR beta sequencing to judge whether each TCR beta V gene segment behaved as functional or pseudogenic. Roughly 300 gigabases of sequencing data and around 90 million unique TCR sequences made up an early release that covered fewer than 650 HLA-typed donors. General study outcomes and caveats: When HLA alleles, especially DR and DQ, strongly co-occurred, TCR associations were difficult to assign to individual alleles. The sequencing pipeline was judged likely to have produced a cluster of highly shared sequence variants as a technical artifact. Most TCR sequences were observed very rarely across donors, whereas some public TCRs were present in many individuals. Compared with equally common non-associated chains, HLA-associated TCR beta chains in a later analysis were more clonally expanded and had lower generation probabilities. A later genetic analysis associated a missense DCLRE1C variant with V-gene and J-gene trimming of TCR beta chains, and an independent cohort replicated the association. The study gave a list of about 160 TCR beta chains associated with cytomegalovirus. In vitro tests confirmed that a few of the cytomegalovirus-associated TCR beta chains recognize cytomegalovirus antigens. Several of the top co-occurrence clusters appeared to be linked to parvovirus B19, influenza, CMV and Epstein-Barr virus, according to a later analysis. A later genetic analysis reported fewer N-insertions in productive TCRs among donors in an Asian-associated ancestry cluster than the roughly 700-donor mean. A further reported finding was that TCR beta sequences accurately predicted the HLA-A and HLA-B alleles for most subjects in the first cohort. A later analysis associated about 17,000 TCR beta sequences with specific HLA alleles at a false discovery rate of 0.05. According to a later analysis, TCR association rates differed among HLA loci, with DRB1 alleles showing the most associated TCRs and HLA-C alleles showing the fewest. Presence/absence analyses assumed roughly uniform sequencing depth across donors, an assumption that may not hold. Because HLA typing was unavailable for some donors at each locus, only the typed subset was used in association tests. Immune exposure information for the cohort was limited to CMV serostatus. Only TCR beta chains were sequenced in this cohort, and the absence of alpha or paired-chain data limited detectable features. A later analysis found that most CMV-associated TCR beta chains appeared HLA-restricted, with HLA associations seemingly driven largely by CMV exposure. It was suggested by the authors that the approach could potentially be generalized to other disease states and immunological phenotypes. Cytomegalovirus status was reported to be diagnosed by the classifier with high specificity and sensitivity in both the original and validation cohorts. Some IMGT-functional V segments, including TRBV6-2 and TRBV6-3, could not be told apart with the 87-base-pair reads, so those segments were excluded. In an earlier analysis of about 550 of the donors, most TCR beta V segments were observed in productive rearrangements about 87% or about 30% of the time, broadly matching IMGT annotations. Because counts were too low, around 17 rarely observed V segments, including chromosome 9 orphons, were left out of the earlier analysis of over 550 of the donors. Correlated functional status among segregating V segments might be attributable to linkage disequilibrium, but an unknown experimental factor could not be ruled out.

The method was the immunoSEQ multiplex PCR assay. For the multiplex PCR, a mixture combining 60 forward primers for TCR Vbeta segments and 13 reverse primers for TCR Jbeta segments was used. The CDR3 region of rearranged TCR beta genes was amplified from genomic DNA with a multiplex PCR assay. On the Illumina HiSeq System, the amplified TCR beta libraries were sequenced as 87-base-pair reads. For the original study's pipeline: A later analysis tallied 75 million to 95 million unique TCR beta chains across the 666 repertoires, and about 10 million of those chains were shared by two or more donors. A nearest-neighbor algorithm error-corrected the raw reads and collapsed the reads into unique sequences, merging closely related sequences to remove PCR and sequencing errors. V, D and J gene segments were assigned by aligning CDR3 sequences to IMGT reference sequences. Each retained sequence needed at least a six-nucleotide match to both a V gene segment and a J gene segment. A rearrangement counted as productive if the CDR3 had no stop codons and remained in frame with V and J, and every other rearrangement counted as non-productive. Following IMGT convention, CDR3 was defined as the stretch from the second conserved V-encoded cysteine to the conserved J-encoded phenylalanine. The earlier analysis of 500 to 750 of the donors excluded any sequence lacking an unambiguous match to a single V gene segment. An earlier analysis of under 750 of the donors called V segments functional above 56.7% productive rearrangements and segregating when the between-donor standard deviation exceeded 5%. A statistical classification framework was built for diagnosing cytomegalovirus status from the catalog of TCR beta chain sequences. A later analysis assigned V and J genes by comparing TCR nucleotide sequences with IMGT/GENE-DB human TR gene sequences. A later analysis assigned CDR3 sequences and most-parsimonious VDJ recombination scenarios with the TCRdist pipeline. In a later analysis, each TCR beta chain was defined by its CDR3 amino acid sequence together with its V-gene family, and reads without a unique V-gene family were excluded. As a way to deal with suspected cross-contamination and a sequencing artifact, a later analysis dropped nearly 600 nucleotide sequences that were highly shared and had low generation probability. In a later analysis, a clonal expansion index for each public chain was calculated from normalized within-repertoire ranks of inferred template counts. In a later analysis, generation probabilities were computed with a VDJ recombination model fitted to out-of-frame rearrangements, and the resulting probabilities were checked against IGoR. A later analysis scored TCR-TCR, TCR-HLA and TCR-CMV co-occurrence with hypergeometric tests, applying a repertoire-size bias correction to TCR pairs. To estimate false discovery rates, a later analysis permuted the HLA or CMV assignments 20 times. A later analysis grouped co-occurring TCRs with DBSCAN, adding TCRdist sequence similarity when clustering within HLA-allele-positive subsets. Co-occurrence clustering excluded repertoires with fewer than 30,000 or more than 120,000 public chains, plus five with anomalous nucleotide sharing. TCRdb carries this immuneACCESS record with in-frame sequences only. Its versions omit some clonotypes, under half of them owing to an unresolved V gene in the studies checked, with the rest unexplained. V, J and clone size were drawn from that table, and D and trimming were deduced from the DNA. This sample is represented by under 200,000 clones; roughly two thirds of them were singletons. The ten most abundant clones make up approximately 2.5% of the sample.

The cohort consisted of 670 or so healthy bone marrow donors. All cohort members were sampled while nominally healthy, although unrecorded immune exposures were likely present. The donor tested CMV seronegative, placing the donor among the 350 or so seronegative members of the cohort. Each donor provided a peripheral blood sample, and peripheral blood mononuclear cells were used for TCR beta sequencing. Genomic DNA was extracted from the blood cell samples with the Qiagen DNeasy Blood Extraction Kit. Of note for this clone: Its binding antigen is unknown. No quality values exist for individual bases; no much larger clone is one base distant.

Based on the germline V gene (reference sequence), the CDR1 and CDR2 sequences are SGHAT and FQDESV. Trimming removed 5 bases from V and 5 bases from J, leaving 15 bases between the germline ends. The CDR3 measures 15 amino acids from cysteine to phenylalanine. Only the CDR3 portion is preserved as DNA: 45 bases, with reading frame beginning at the first base. The V and J segments used are TRBV11-1 and TRBJ2-2, and possibly TRBD1, on 6 matching bases. The specimen was PBMCs. The receptor's source is a woman under 40 in good health and CMV-seronegative. For the CDR3, the sequence is CASSLNTGNTGELFF. At the DNA level, the sequence is TGTGCCAGCAGCCTGAACACAGGGAATACCGGGGAGCTGTTTTTT.